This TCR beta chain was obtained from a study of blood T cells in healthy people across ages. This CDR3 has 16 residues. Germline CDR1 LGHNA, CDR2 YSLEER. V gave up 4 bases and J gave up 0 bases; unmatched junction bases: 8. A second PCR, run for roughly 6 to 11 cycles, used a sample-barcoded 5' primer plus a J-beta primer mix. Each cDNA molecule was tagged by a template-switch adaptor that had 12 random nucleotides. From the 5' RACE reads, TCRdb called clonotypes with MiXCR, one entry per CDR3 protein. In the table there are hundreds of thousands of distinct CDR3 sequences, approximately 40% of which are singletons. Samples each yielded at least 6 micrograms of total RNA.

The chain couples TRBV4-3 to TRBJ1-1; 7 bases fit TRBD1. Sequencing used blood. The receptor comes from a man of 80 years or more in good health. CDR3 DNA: TGCGCCAGCAGCCTCCACAGCAGGGGGATGAACACTGAAGCTTTCTTT. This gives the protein CASSLHSRGMNTEAFF.